The 12 T cell receptor beta chains below all came from one sample that was sequenced in a study of cytomegalovirus exposure and HLA in healthy donors. A multiplex PCR was run with 60 Vbeta primers and 13 Jbeta primers. Some clones are missing from TCRdb's copy, which holds only in-frame ones; the method was immunoSEQ multiplex PCR. The data show about 100,000 clones, around four fifths seen once. Material for sequencing was PBMCs. Source of these receptors: a man aged 35 to 55 in good health and CMV-seronegative.

The chain has TRBV19 and TRBJ1-2; D unclear. From germline, CDR1 is LNHDA and CDR2 SQIVND (reference sequence). Trimming removed 1 base at V and 5 bases at J, with 11 bases between. CDR3 size: 14 residues. The CDR3 DNA follows: TGTGCCAGTAGTATAGTAGCAGCGCTTTATGGCTACACCTTC. This gives the protein CASSIVAALYGYTF.

The chain is built from TRBV6-6 and TRBJ2-5, with 7 bases identical to TRBD2. The J call is uncertain, as TRBJ2-7 better fits the DNA end. CDR3 length equals 15 residues. Looked up from germline, CDR1 is MNHNY and CDR2 is SVGAGI (reference sequence). CDR3 protein: CASSYRKGGEYEQYF. The CDR3, as DNA: TGTGCCAGCAGTTACAGGAAGGGAGGGGAATACGAGCAGTACTTC.

The rearrangement uses TRBV19 and TRBJ1-1; 12 positions agree with TRBD1. This CDR3 is 14 amino acids long. Germline assignment: CDR1 LNHDA and CDR2 SQIVND (reference sequence). Trimming at V came to 6 bases and at J to 5 bases, leaving 4 bases not matched to a gene. The CDR3 region is CASRGTGGRTEAFF. CDR3 nucleotide sequence: TGTGCCAGTAGGGGGACAGGGGGCCGGACTGAAGCTTTCTTT.

This clone was seen only a few times. The gene calls are TRBV9 and TRBJ2-3, with 8 nucleotides matching TRBD2. V gave up 1 base and J gave up 2 bases; unmatched junction bases: 3. CDR3 length: 15 residues. CDR1 is SGDLS and CDR2 is YYNGEE in the germline V gene. This chain's CDR3 is CASSVTGGNTDTQYF. The CDR3 DNA is TGTGCCAGCAGCGTAACGGGGGGGAACACAGATACGCAGTATTTT.

The chain employs TRBV28 and TRBJ1-3; no definite D call. The CDR3 covers 13 residues. Trimming removed 6 bases at V and 1 base at J, with 7 bases between. Germline V gives CDR1 MDHEN, CDR2 SYDVKM. Here the CDR3 DNA reads TGTGCCAGCAGAATAGCTTCTGGAAACACCATATATTTT. This sequence encodes CASRIASGNTIYF.

V usage is TRBV28 and J usage is TRBJ1-3; 7 nucleotides agree with TRBD1. The germline V gene has CDR1 MDHEN and CDR2 SYDVKM. With 4 bases clipped from V and 4 bases from J, the junction kept 7 bases outside the gene matches. There are 15 residues in the CDR3. CDR3 nucleotide sequence: TGTGCCAGCAGTTGGGTGGGGACAGAAGGAAACACCATATATTTT. It encodes CASSWVGTEGNTIYF.

This clone was seen a few times. This chain uses TRBV7-6 with TRBJ1-2; 11 positions match TRBD1. From germline, CDR1 is SGHVS and CDR2 FNYEAQ. V gave up 6 bases and J gave up 7 bases; unmatched junction bases: 1. The CDR3 covers 12 residues. In DNA form, the CDR3 reads TGTGCCAGCAGGGGGACAGGGGGTGGCTACACCTTC. The encoded protein is CASRGTGGGYTF.

This chain connects TRBV29-1 to TRBJ1-2; 10 bases map to TRBD1. CDR1 and CDR2 from the germline V gene are SQVTM and ANQGSEA. J was trimmed by 4 bases and V by 6 bases; bases with no gene match: 11. The CDR3 consists of 15 residues. CDR3 sequence: CSVDRDRGVGYGYTF. The CDR3, as DNA: TGCAGCGTGGACCGGGACAGGGGTGTCGGCTATGGCTACACCTTC.

The V call is TRBV4-2, the J call TRBJ2-3; 9 bases fit TRBD2. V lost 6 bases to trimming and J lost 3 bases; unmatched junction nucleotides: 10. There are 16 residues in the CDR3. Looked up from germline, CDR1 is LGHNA and CDR2 is YNFKEQ. The CDR3 reads CASRTLAGTLTDTQYF. CDR3 DNA sequence: TGTGCCAGCAGAACCCTAGCGGGGACTCTGACAGATACGCAGTATTTT.

The genes are TRBV10-2 and TRBJ2-7, with 12 positions matching TRBD1. The CDR3 covers 15 residues. With V trimmed by 6 bases and J by 4 bases, 7 bases remained unmatched. The germline V gene encodes CDR1 WSHSY and CDR2 SAAADI. The CDR3 region has the DNA TGCGCCAGCAGGAGGGGGACAGGGGGCGATTACGAGCAGTACTTC. This translates into CASRRGTGGDYEQYF.

The chain uses TRBV13 and TRBJ2-2; TRBD1 agrees at 7 bases. The trim removed 4 bases at V and 5 bases at J, leaving 16 bases unmatched. The CDR3 contains 18 residues. The V gene's germline CDR1 is PRHDT and CDR2 FYEKMQ (reference sequence). This CDR3 reads CASSSRKVYRGRTGELFF. The CDR3, as DNA: TGTGCCAGCAGCTCGAGAAAAGTCTACAGGGGAAGGACCGGGGAGCTGTTTTTT.

Comment on this clone: One end of the junction does not line up with germline, which may come from a read error. The chain has TRBV9 and TRBJ2-3; 9 positions match TRBD2. Germline CDR1 SGDLS, CDR2 YYNGEE. The length of the CDR3 is 15 residues. CDR3 nucleotides: TGTGCCAGCAGCGTAGGTGGGACTAGCATAGATACGCAGTATTTT. Amino acids: CASSVGGTSIDTQYF.